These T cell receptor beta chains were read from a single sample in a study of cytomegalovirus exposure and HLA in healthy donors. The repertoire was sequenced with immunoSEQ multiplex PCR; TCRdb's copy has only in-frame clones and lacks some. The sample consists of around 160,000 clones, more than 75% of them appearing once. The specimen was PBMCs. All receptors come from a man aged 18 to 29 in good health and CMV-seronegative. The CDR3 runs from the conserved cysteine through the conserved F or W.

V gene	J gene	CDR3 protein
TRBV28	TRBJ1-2	CASSLIPLQGRNGYTF
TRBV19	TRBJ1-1	CASSMGQGYTEAFF
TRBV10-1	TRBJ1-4	CATSVTGINEKLFF
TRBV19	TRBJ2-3	CASRKLEATDTQYF
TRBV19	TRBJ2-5	CASSMNGRQGASETQYF
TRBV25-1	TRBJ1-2	CASSGKAGVLPSGYTF
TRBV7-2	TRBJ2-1	CASSFPAGGDNEQFF
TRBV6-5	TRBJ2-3	CASSYGQGGRDTQYF
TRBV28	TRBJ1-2	CASSWGQSFYGYTF
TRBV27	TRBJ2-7	CASSFSGRAYEQYF
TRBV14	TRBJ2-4	CASSELPTPNIQYF
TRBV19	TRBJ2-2	CASSLGQNTGELFF
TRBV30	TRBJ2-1	CAWQTRLAGYNEQFF
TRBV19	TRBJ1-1	CATKIRGHLNTEAFF
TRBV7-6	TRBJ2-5	CASSLVSSGESLGSPETQYF
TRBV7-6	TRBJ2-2	CASSTRGGANTGELFF
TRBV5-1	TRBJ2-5	CASSWGTGQGLKQTQYF
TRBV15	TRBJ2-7	CATSRGDLAGGPREQYF
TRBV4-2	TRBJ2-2	CASSPWTSGNTGELFF
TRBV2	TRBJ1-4	CASSSLQGEWEKLFF
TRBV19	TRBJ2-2	CASMVQGLGELFF
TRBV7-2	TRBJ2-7	CASSSYGGGAYEQYF
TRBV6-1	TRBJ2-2	CASSAGQTSGELFF
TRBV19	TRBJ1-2	CATIQGAYGYTF
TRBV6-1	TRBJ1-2	CASPRDRGMDGYTF
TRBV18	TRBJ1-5	CASSQKEAGVLPQHF
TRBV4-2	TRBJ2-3	CASSQGIAGGVTDTQYF
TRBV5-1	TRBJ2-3	CASTPGGGATDTQYF
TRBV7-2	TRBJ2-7	CASSFGTSGSEQYF
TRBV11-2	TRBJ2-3	CASSLIAGVEDTQYF
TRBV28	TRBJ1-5	CASSITRTGGDQPQHF
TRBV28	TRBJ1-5	CASSFTGRQSQPQHF
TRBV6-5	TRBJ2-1	CASSYSRTSGNEQFF
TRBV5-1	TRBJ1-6	CASSTSPTGVRNSPLHF
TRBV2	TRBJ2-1	CASSDPLAGADEQFF
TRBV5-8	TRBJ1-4	CASSFGAAAKKLFF
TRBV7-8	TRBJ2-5	CASSSKLAVQETQYF
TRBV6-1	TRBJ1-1	CASSESRGEAFF
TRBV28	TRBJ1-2	CASRGQSYGYTF
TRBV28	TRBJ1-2	CASSLTDYGYTF
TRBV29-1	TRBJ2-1	CSAEGYRAPDNEQFF
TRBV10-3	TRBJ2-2	CAISESETSGVTGELFF
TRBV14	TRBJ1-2	CASSQGGWNYGYTF
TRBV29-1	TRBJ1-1	CSVENRGETEAFF
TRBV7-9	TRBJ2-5	CASSLSGGETQYF
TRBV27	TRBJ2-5	CASRLAGGVETQYF
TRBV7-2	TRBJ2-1	CASSFSSYNEQFF
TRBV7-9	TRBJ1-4	CASSSIDRGREEKLFF
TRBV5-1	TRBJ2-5	CASSSTSGGETQYF